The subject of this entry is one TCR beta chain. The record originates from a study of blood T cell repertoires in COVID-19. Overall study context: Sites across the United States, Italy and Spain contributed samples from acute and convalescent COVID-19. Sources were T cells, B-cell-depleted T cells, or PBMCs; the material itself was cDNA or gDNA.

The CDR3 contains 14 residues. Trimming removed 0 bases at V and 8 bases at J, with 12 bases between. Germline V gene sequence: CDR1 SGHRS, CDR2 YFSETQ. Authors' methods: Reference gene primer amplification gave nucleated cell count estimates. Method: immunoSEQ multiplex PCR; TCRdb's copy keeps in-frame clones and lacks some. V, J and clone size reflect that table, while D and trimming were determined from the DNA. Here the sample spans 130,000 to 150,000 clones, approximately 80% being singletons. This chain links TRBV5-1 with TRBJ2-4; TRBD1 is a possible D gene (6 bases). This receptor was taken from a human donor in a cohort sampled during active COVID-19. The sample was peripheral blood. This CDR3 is CASSLGTVRDIQYF. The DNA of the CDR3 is TGCGCCAGCAGCTTGGGGACAGTTCGAGACATTCAGTACTTC.